A single sample is the source of the 32 T cell receptor beta chains below, sequenced in a study of T cells in Graves' hyperthyroidism and ophthalmopathy. Amplification of TCR beta CDR3 regions was performed using RNA transcripts as template. TCR CDR3 underwent first-round RT-PCR with the HTBI primer set. TCRdb recomputed calls from the multiplex PCR reads with MiXCR, one row per CDR3 protein. This repertoire shows 380,000 or so distinct CDR3 sequences, around 13% found once; its top ten account for around 23%. The sample taken for sequencing was blood. These receptors all stem from a woman aged 25 to 45 with Graves' hyperthyroidism.

This clonotype has ten or more counts. The V call is TRBV7-2, the J call TRBJ2-7; TRBD1 might be the D (7 bases). The CDR3 is made up of 15 amino acids. Trimming removed 3 bases from V and 6 bases from J, with 18 bases in between. Germline V gene data show CDR1 as SGHTA and CDR2 as FQGNSA. The CDR3 region is CASSLEGTALREQYF. CDR3 coding DNA: TGTGCCAGCAGCTTGGAGGGGACAGCCTTGCGCGAGCAGTACTTC.

V is TRBV4-2 and J is TRBJ2-3; 8 bases match TRBD2. V shed 5 bases and J 4 bases; nucleotides not matched to a gene: 8. This CDR3 region has 15 residues. Germline V gene lookup returns CDR1 LGHNA and CDR2 YNFKEQ. CDR3 coding DNA: TGTGCCAGCAGCTACTTAGCGGGGACGGCAGATACGCAGTATTTT. Translated: CASSYLAGTADTQYF.

This clonotype occurred many times. The chain carries TRBV2 and TRBJ1-5; possible D gene TRBD1, 5 bases. CDR1 SNHLY and CDR2 FYNNEI come from the germline V gene. This CDR3 is 15 amino acids long. V was clipped by 5 bases and J by 7 bases, with 18 bases between them. CDR3 residues: CASSPLRRDGQPQHF. The CDR3 coding sequence is TGTGCCAGCAGTCCTTTACGCAGGGACGGCCAGCCCCAGCATTTT.

This clonotype was counted ten times or more. The CDR3 bases are TGTGCCAGCAACAACCCCCCGGGGGATACGCAGTATTTT. Translated, it gives CASNNPPGDTQYF. The chain has TRBV7-9 and TRBJ2-3; the D gene is possibly TRBD2 (5 bases). V was trimmed by 7 bases and J by 6 bases, leaving 14 bases between them. The CDR3 is made up of 13 amino acids. CDR1 is SEHNR, CDR2 FQNEAQ, per germline (reference sequence).

The chain is built from TRBV7-2 and TRBJ2-7; TRBD2 matches 8 bases. The germline V gene encodes CDR1 SGHTA and CDR2 FQGNSA. The CDR3 is 15 residues long. V lost 5 bases to trimming and J lost 0 bases; unmatched junction nucleotides: 6. The CDR3 nucleotides are TGTGCCAGCAGCGTGTTAGCGGGAATCTCCTACGAGCAGTACTTC. This sequence encodes CASSVLAGISYEQYF. The full variable domain, with the rest looked up from reference TRBV7-2 and TRBJ2-7, is GAGVSQSPSNKVTEKGKDVELRCDPISGHTALYWYRQSLGQGLEFLIYFQGNSAPDKSGLPSDRFSAERTGGSVSTLTIQRTQQEDSAVYLCASSVLAGISYEQYFGPGTRLTVT.

As concerns this clonotype: Just one base apart from a much larger clone, this may be a read error. The rearrangement links TRBV6-2 or TRBV6-3 to TRBJ2-7; D uncertain. CDR3 size: 10 residues. The V end lost 8 bases, the J end lost 3 bases, and 5 bases lay between the germline ends. Looked up from germline, CDR1 is MNHEY and CDR2 is SVGEGT. The CDR3 protein is CASGFYEQYF. CDR3 sequence (DNA): TGTGCCAGCGGCTTCTACGAGCAGTACTTC.

This clonotype was observed many times. CDR3 loop: CASSWAGGVEAFF. The CDR3 bases are TGTGCCAGCAGCTGGGCAGGGGGCGTTGAAGCTTTCTTT. V is TRBV7-9 and J is TRBJ1-1, with TRBD1 identical over 8 bases. V lost 4 bases to trimming and J lost 7 bases; unmatched junction nucleotides: 5. CDR3 size: 13 residues. Per germline, CDR1 SEHNR and CDR2 FQNEAQ (reference sequence).

V is TRBV30 and J is TRBJ2-1, with D possibly TRBD2 on 6 matching bases. The CDR3 contains 15 residues. Germline V gene data show CDR1 as GTSNPN and CDR2 as SVGIG (reference sequence). V lost 4 bases, J lost 10 bases, and 23 bases lay in between. In DNA form, the CDR3 reads TGTGCCTGGACCCGGGCTAGCGCGCGAAAAGGGGAGCAGTTCTTC. Its protein is CAWTRASARKGEQFF.

The table lists this clonotype with many counts. The chain uses TRBV7-2 and TRBJ2-7; D tentatively fits TRBD1 or TRBD2 (6 bases each). The CDR3 is 16 amino acids. Trimming took 3 bases from V and 7 from J, leaving 22 bases between them. Germline lookup yields CDR1 SGHTA and CDR2 FQGNSA. CDR3 protein: CASSLGVAGGYGEQYF. The CDR3 coding sequence is TGTGCCAGCAGCTTGGGAGTAGCCGGGGGCTACGGAGAGCAGTACTTC.

This clonotype was counted between two and nine times. This chain connects TRBV5-4 to TRBJ2-1, with TRBD1 as a possible D gene (6 bases). The CDR3 runs to 16 residues. Between the trimmed V and J ends, which lost 1 base and 9 bases, there was a span of 20 bases. CDR1 and CDR2 from the germline V gene are SGHNT and YYREEE (reference sequence). CDR3 residues: CASSLFRTGSRGEQFF. The CDR3 bases are TGTGCCAGCAGCTTGTTTCGAACAGGGAGTAGGGGTGAGCAGTTCTTC.

The chain recombines TRBV3-1 with TRBJ1-6, with TRBD1 matching over 7 bases. CDR1 and CDR2 from the germline V gene are LGHDT and YNNKEL (reference sequence). Unmatched junction bases numbered 2, after V lost 3 bases and J lost 0 bases. This CDR3 has 16 residues. The chain's CDR3 is CASSHDRASYNSPLHF. The CDR3 coding sequence is TGTGCCAGCAGCCACGACAGGGCCTCCTATAATTCACCCCTCCACTTT.

Only a few counts were recorded for this clonotype. The gene calls are TRBV20-1 and TRBJ2-7; 13 bases line up with TRBD2. This CDR3 is 15 amino acids long. The junction had 3 bases not matched to a gene; V was cut back by 4 bases and J by 0 bases. The germline V gene encodes CDR1 DFQATT and CDR2 SNEGSKA (reference sequence). The CDR3 is CSAITSGRVSYEQYF. The CDR3 nucleotides are TGCAGTGCTATAACTAGCGGGAGGGTCTCCTACGAGCAGTACTTC.

This clonotype was seen repeatedly, ten times or more. V is TRBV2 and J is TRBJ1-5; maybe TRBD1 (6 bases). Germline V lookup: CDR1 SNHLY, CDR2 FYNNEI. This CDR3 has 19 amino acids. V lost 3 bases and J lost 6, with 27 bases in between. DNA of the CDR3: TGTGCCAGCAGTGACTTCCCCACCGGGACACGGGAGTATAGTCAGCCCCAGCATTTT. Amino acids: CASSDFPTGTREYSQPQHF.

This clonotype was recorded many times. The chain recombines TRBV19 with TRBJ1-1, with 7 nucleotides matching TRBD1. This CDR3 is 14 amino acids long. Germline assignment: CDR1 LNHDA and CDR2 SQIVND (reference sequence). V trimming: 7 bases; J trimming: 6 bases; junction bases outside the gene matches: 11. The CDR3 region has the DNA TGTGCCAGTACCTTAGGAGGGGGCGTGGCTGAAGCTTTCTTT. It specifies CASTLGGGVAEAFF.

V usage is TRBV29-1 and J usage is TRBJ2-5; unclear D gene. Germline V gene lookup returns CDR1 SQVTM and CDR2 ANQGSEA. The CDR3 covers 12 residues. The germline V and J ends were trimmed by 4 bases and 7 bases, with 13 bases remaining between them. CDR3 sequence: CSVARDDGTQYF. DNA for the CDR3: TGCAGCGTTGCCCGAGATGATGGGACCCAGTACTTC.

The table lists this clonotype with a few counts. V is TRBV30 and J is TRBJ2-1, with a possible D match to TRBD2 (5 bases). The germline CDR1 and CDR2 sequences are GTSNPN and SVGIG (reference sequence). The CDR3 loop spans 15 amino acids. V was cut by 0 bases and J by 8 bases, with 17 bases left in between. The CDR3 nucleotides read TGTGCCTGGAGTGTAGGGAGTAACGTGGCCGATGAGCAGTTCTTC. Residues: CAWSVGSNVADEQFF.

CDR3 in amino acids: CASSLLAVSDTQYF. In DNA, the CDR3 is TGTGCCAGCAGCTTACTAGCGGTCTCAGATACGCAGTATTTT. The V and J genes are TRBV11-2 and TRBJ2-3; 7 positions agree with TRBD2. CDR3 length: 14 residues. Losses at the gene ends were 2 bases for V and 4 bases for J; bases not matched to a gene: 3. Germline CDR1 and CDR2: SGHAT and FQNNGV.

This clonotype was detected many times. This rearrangement joins TRBV12-3 or TRBV12-4 to TRBJ1-5; D remains unclear. The germline V and J ends were trimmed by 5 bases and 2 bases, with 4 bases remaining between them. This CDR3 has 12 residues. This chain's CDR3 is CASSQGNQPQHF. The CDR3 DNA sequence: TGTGCCAGCAGTCAGGGCAATCAGCCCCAGCATTTT.

This sequence joins TRBV7-2 and TRBJ2-3; D gene uncertain. The CDR3 totals 12 residues. Germline loops: CDR1 SGHTA, CDR2 FQGNSA. Trimming removed 3 bases at V and 7 bases at J, with 8 bases between. The CDR3 region is CASSFSPHTQYF. The CDR3 region has the DNA TGTGCCAGCAGCTTTTCTCCGCATACGCAGTATTTT.

This clonotype came up many times. The chain recombines TRBV18 with TRBJ2-7, with no clear D. The germline CDR1 and CDR2 sequences are KGHSH and LQKENI. CDR3 length equals 14 residues. V was shortened by 0 bases and J by 2 bases, with 8 bases between the two germline ends. CDR3 in DNA: TGTGCCAGCTCACCACCGTCAAAACCCTACGAGCAGTACTTC. The encoded protein is CASSPPSKPYEQYF.

This clonotype occurred a few times. The J gene is TRBJ2-3, the V gene TRBV19; possible D gene TRBD2, 6 bases. The CDR3 has 16 residues. Germline values: CDR1 LNHDA, CDR2 SQIVND (reference sequence). The V gene lost 4 bases and the J gene lost 0 bases, with 14 bases spanning the gap. The DNA for the CDR3 is TGTGCCAGTAGTACCCCCGGAGGGCCTAGCACAGATACGCAGTATTTT. Translated: CASSTPGGPSTDTQYF.

This clonotype was observed a few times. This chain connects TRBV7-6 to TRBJ2-1; D remains unclear. V lost 4 bases to trimming and J lost 7 bases, with 11 bases between them. The CDR3 consists of 13 residues. Germline V CDR1 and CDR2: SGHVS, FNYEAQ. The CDR3 spells CASSSKPRNEQFF. The CDR3 region has the DNA TGTGCCAGCAGCTCAAAACCTAGGAATGAGCAGTTCTTC.

The chain links TRBV24-1 to TRBJ1-1; the match to TRBD1 covers 9 bases. The CDR3 is made up of 18 amino acids. Germline-derived CDR1 and CDR2 are KGHDR and SFDVKD. The junction had 11 bases not matched to a gene; V was cut back by 4 bases and J by 0 bases. CDR3 residues: CATSEAIVGQGMNTEAFF. The CDR3 bases are TGTGCCACCAGTGAAGCGATTGTGGGACAGGGAATGAACACTGAAGCTTTCTTT.

This clonotype has just a few counts. V is TRBV2 and J is TRBJ1-6; D not resolved. V gave up 4 bases and J gave up 5 bases, with 12 bases separating them. The germline V gene has CDR1 SNHLY and CDR2 FYNNEI. This CDR3 has 15 residues. This CDR3 reads CASSVNTMDNSPLHF. CDR3 nucleotides: TGTGCCAGCAGTGTAAACACAATGGATAATTCACCCCTCCACTTT.

The chain couples TRBV6-2 or TRBV6-3 to TRBJ1-5, with unresolved D. The germline CDR1 and CDR2 sequences are MNHEY and SVGEGT. This CDR3 comprises 13 residues. Trimming took 2 bases from V and 5 from J, leaving 7 bases between them. CDR3 protein: CASSYERDQPQHF. The CDR3 coding sequence is TGTGCCAGCAGTTACGAACGGGATCAGCCCCAGCATTTT.

Points on this clonotype: This may stem from a read error, because a much larger clone lies one nucleotide away. The chain has TRBV19 and TRBJ2-2, with D possibly matching TRBD1 (6 bases). This CDR3 spans 14 amino acids. Germline V CDR1 and CDR2: LNHDA, SQIVND (reference sequence). The CDR3 nucleotides read TGTGCCAGTAGTCAGGGGTTTATCACCAGGGAGCTGTTTTTT. Its translation is CASSQGFITRELFF.

This clonotype was picked up a small number of times. The rearrangement uses TRBV9 and TRBJ1-4; D call uncertain. V was trimmed by 3 bases and J by 8 bases, leaving 11 bases between them. Per the germline V gene, CDR1 is SGDLS and CDR2 is YYNGEE. This CDR3 contains 13 residues. For the CDR3, the DNA is TGTGCCAGCAGCGGTTCAAATGAGGAAAAACTGTTTTTT. As protein: CASSGSNEEKLFF.

There are a few counts of this clonotype. The chain combines TRBV20-1 with TRBJ1-1; D is ambiguous. V dropped 3 bases and J dropped 4 bases, with 15 bases sitting between them. CDR3 length equals 14 residues. Germline CDR1 is DFQATT and CDR2 is SNEGSKA (reference sequence). CDR3 in DNA: TGCAGTGCTAGGGGCAGTCACTCTCGCACTGAAGCTTTCTTT. This encodes CSARGSHSRTEAFF.

This clonotype has at least ten counts. The chain links TRBV7-8 to TRBJ1-2; TRBD1 might be the D (5 bases). This CDR3 has 17 amino acids. The V gene lost 5 bases and the J gene lost 4 bases, with 23 bases spanning the gap. Germline V CDR1 and CDR2: SGHVS, FQNEAQ. CDR3 sequence reads: CASSQGRTPNPGYGYTF. For the CDR3, the DNA is TGTGCCAGCAGCCAGGGAAGGACACCAAACCCGGGCTATGGCTACACCTTC.

This clonotype was observed many times. The rearrangement uses TRBV28 and TRBJ2-5; TRBD1 aligns across 8 bases. The J segment lost 5 bases and the V segment lost 4 bases, leaving 9 bases of the junction unmatched. This CDR3 is 15 amino acids long. Per the germline V gene, CDR1 is MDHEN and CDR2 is SYDVKM. CDR3 nucleotides: TGTGCCAGCAGTTCCCAGGGGGCCCGAAAGGAGACCCAGTACTTC. Translated: CASSSQGARKETQYF.

There are many counts of this clonotype. The chain has TRBV5-1 and TRBJ2-2; D is possibly TRBD2 (5 bases). Trimming pared 4 bases from V and 7 bases from J, leaving 11 bases between. This CDR3 comprises 13 residues. In germline, CDR1 is SGHRS, CDR2 YFSETQ. In nucleotides, the CDR3 is TGCGCCAGCAGCCTGGAGGTTCGCGGGGAGCTGTTTTTT. It codes for CASSLEVRGELFF. The whole variable domain, filled in from reference TRBV5-1 and TRBJ2-2, reads KAGVTQTPRYLIKTRGQQVTLSCSPISGHRSVSWYQQTPGQGLQFLFEYFSETQRNKGNFPGRFSGRQFSNSRSEMNVSTLELGDSALYLCASSLEVRGELFFGEGSRLTVL.

This clonotype was seen a handful of times. The rearrangement links TRBV5-6 to TRBJ2-4; 7 bases match TRBD1. The CDR3 extends over 14 amino acids. In germline, CDR1 is SGHDT, CDR2 YYEEEE. V shed 3 bases and J 5 bases; nucleotides not matched to a gene: 5. CDR3 sequence: CASSSRDRENIQYF. Here the CDR3 DNA reads TGTGCCAGCAGCTCCCGGGACAGAGAAAACATTCAGTACTTC.